These T cell receptor beta chains were read from a single sample in a study of cytomegalovirus exposure and HLA in healthy donors. Clones were read by immunoSEQ multiplex PCR, and TCRdb kept only the in-frame ones, dropping some. The table has fewer than 150,000 clones, 80% seen once. The specimen was PBMCs. The receptors come from a man aged 30 to 45 in good health and CMV-seronegative. Both conserved end residues are part of each CDR3. The order of the fields is J gene, D gene, clone size, V gene, CDR3 DNA, CDR3 protein. The D gene is left open where the match is weak. Some rows mark clone size as missing; the rest say once, few, many or name a class of expanded clone.

J: TRBJ1-1
D: NA
size: NA
V: TRBV19
DNA: TGTGCCAGTAGTATGAGGTATAGCACTGAAGCTTTCTTT
CDR3: CASSMRYSTEAFF

J: TRBJ2-7
D: NA
size: NA
V: TRBV19
DNA: TGTGCCAGTAGTCTTTCGCTAGGGAGCTCCTACGAGCAGTACTTC
CDR3: CASSLSLGSSYEQYF

J: TRBJ2-3
D: NA
size: NA
V: TRBV30
DNA: TGTGCCTGCACCGGGACTAGCACAGATACGCAGTATTTT
CDR3: CACTGTSTDTQYF

J: TRBJ1-1
D: NA
size: few
V: TRBV5-1
DNA: TGCGCCAGCAGCTTTACAGGGCTGAACACTGAAGCTTTCTTT
CDR3: CASSFTGLNTEAFF

J: TRBJ1-2
D: TRBD1
size: NA
V: TRBV5-5
DNA: TGTGCCAGGGACAGGGTTAAGGTCTATGGCTACACCTTC
CDR3: CARDRVKVYGYTF

J: TRBJ2-7
D: NA
size: NA
V: TRBV7-5
DNA: TGTGCCAGAAGCTTCCGAGGCCCACAGGAGGAGCAGTACTTC
CDR3: CARSFRGPQEEQYF

J: TRBJ2-1
D: TRBD2
size: few
V: TRBV5-5
DNA: TGTGCCAGCAGCCTCGAGGAGCGGGGCTACAATGAGCAGTTCTTC
CDR3: CASSLEERGYNEQFF

J: TRBJ2-1
D: TRBD2
size: NA
V: TRBV19
DNA: TGTGCCAGTAGTCTGCTAGCGGAAGAGGTGGTCTACAATGAGCAGTTCTTC
CDR3: CASSLLAEEVVYNEQFF

J: TRBJ1-2
D: NA
size: NA
V: TRBV28
DNA: TGTGCCAGCAGGGTACAGGGATCCTATGGCTACACCTTC
CDR3: CASRVQGSYGYTF

J: TRBJ2-7
D: NA
size: once
V: TRBV5-1
DNA: TGCGCCAGCAGCTTAGGGGAAGAGCAGTACTTC
CDR3: CASSLGEEQYF

J: TRBJ1-1
D: NA
size: NA
V: TRBV6-1
DNA: TGTGCCAGCGGACAGTACAGGGAAGCTTTCTTT
CDR3: CASGQYREAFF

J: TRBJ2-7
D: NA
size: NA
V: TRBV5-4
DNA: TGTGCCAGCAGCTTGGAGGACTCCCCCTACGAGCAGTACTTC
CDR3: CASSLEDSPYEQYF

J: TRBJ1-2
D: TRBD1
size: NA
V: TRBV7-2
DNA: TGTGCCAGCAGCTTAGGACAGGGAACCTTTTATGGCTACACCTTC
CDR3: CASSLGQGTFYGYTF

J: TRBJ2-2
D: TRBD2
size: NA
V: TRBV27
DNA: TGTGCCAGCCGACTCACTAGCGTTCCCGGGGAGCTGTTTTTT
CDR3: CASRLTSVPGELFF

J: TRBJ2-7
D: TRBD1
size: once
V: TRBV7-2
DNA: TGTGCCAGCAGGATAGACAGGGGGGGGTTCTACGAGCAGTACTTC
CDR3: CASRIDRGGFYEQYF

J: TRBJ1-2
D: TRBD1
size: few
V: TRBV28
DNA: TGTGCCAGCAGAGCCGGGACAGGGTCCCATGGCTACACCTTC
CDR3: CASRAGTGSHGYTF

J: TRBJ1-5
D: TRBD1
size: NA
V: TRBV5-1
DNA: TGCGCCAGCAGCTTGGGACAGGGAGGTGAGCCCCAGCATTTT
CDR3: CASSLGQGGEPQHF

J: TRBJ2-1
D: NA
size: NA
V: TRBV10-3
DNA: TGTGCCATCAGTGACGGGGAAGCCTACAATGAGCAGTTCTTC
CDR3: CAISDGEAYNEQFF

J: TRBJ2-7
D: TRBD2
size: NA
V: TRBV6-5
DNA: TGTGCCAGCAGTCAAGGGACTAGCGGCCTTTACGAGCAGTACTTC
CDR3: CASSQGTSGLYEQYF

J: TRBJ2-5
D: TRBD1
size: once
V: TRBV9
DNA: TGTGCCAGCAGCGTGGGTTTCGGACAGGGGCTCTCGTACCAAGAGACCCAGTACTTC
CDR3: CASSVGFGQGLSYQETQYF

J: TRBJ1-5
D: TRBD1
size: NA
V: TRBV27
DNA: TGTGCCAGCAGTCCTAAACCCGACAGGGGGGTTCGCTTT
CDR3: CASSPKPDRGVRF

J: TRBJ1-5
D: NA
size: NA
V: TRBV30
DNA: TGTGCCTGGAGTGTACGAGGGAATCAGCCCCAGCATTTT
CDR3: CAWSVRGNQPQHF

J: TRBJ2-1
D: TRBD2
size: NA
V: TRBV30
DNA: TGTGCCTGGCTACCCCTACTAGCGGGAGGGCCGAAATTCTTC
CDR3: CAWLPLLAGGPKFF

J: TRBJ1-2
D: TRBD1
size: few
V: TRBV25-1
DNA: TGTGCCAGCAGTGACAACAGGGGGCAGGTTGACTACACCTTC
CDR3: CASSDNRGQVDYTF

J: TRBJ2-3
D: NA
size: NA
V: TRBV25-1
DNA: TGTGCCAGCAGTGAATACGGAGGTATTACGCAGTATTTT
CDR3: CASSEYGGITQYF

J: TRBJ2-1
D: TRBD1
size: NA
V: TRBV30
DNA: TGTGCCTGGAGTGTATTTGGGACAGTTAACAATGAGCAGTTCTTC
CDR3: CAWSVFGTVNNEQFF

J: TRBJ1-2
D: NA
size: NA
V: TRBV27
DNA: TGTGCCAGCAGTTTTCTCGGAGGTAACTATGGCTACACCTTC
CDR3: CASSFLGGNYGYTF

J: TRBJ2-3
D: TRBD2
size: NA
V: TRBV7-9
DNA: TGTTCCAGCAGCTTGAGACTAGCGGGAAGGGGGGATACGCAGTATTTT
CDR3: CSSSLRLAGRGDTQYF

J: TRBJ2-7
D: NA
size: NA
V: TRBV28
DNA: TGTGCCAGCAGTTTGGGCAGGGCGTACGAGCAGTACTTC
CDR3: CASSLGRAYEQYF

J: TRBJ2-3
D: NA
size: NA
V: TRBV11-3
DNA: TGTGCCAGCAGCTTAGTCCTCTATGATACGCAGTATTTT
CDR3: CASSLVLYDTQYF

J: TRBJ2-1
D: TRBD2
size: NA
V: TRBV7-9
DNA: TGTGCCAGCCAAGGACTAGCGGGAGACCATGAGCAGTTCTTC
CDR3: CASQGLAGDHEQFF

J: TRBJ2-7
D: TRBD2
size: once
V: TRBV14
DNA: TGTGCCAGCAGCCAAGAGACTAGCGGGAACTACGAGCAGTACTTC
CDR3: CASSQETSGNYEQYF

J: TRBJ2-5
D: TRBD1
size: NA
V: TRBV28
DNA: TGTGCCAGCAGGCAGACAGGGGGCGGAGAGACCCAGTACTTC
CDR3: CASRQTGGGETQYF

J: TRBJ2-7
D: NA
size: NA
V: TRBV7-9
DNA: TGTGCCAGCAGCCACGAGCCCTATTTGCAGTACTTC
CDR3: CASSHEPYLQYF

J: TRBJ1-3
D: NA
size: NA
V: TRBV7-2
DNA: TGTGCCAGCACCCCCCAATCAGGGGCAGGAAACACCATATATTTT
CDR3: CASTPQSGAGNTIYF

J: TRBJ2-1
D: TRBD1
size: NA
V: TRBV19
DNA: TGTGCCAGTAGAACCTTGACAGGGCCCTACAATGAGCAGTTCTTC
CDR3: CASRTLTGPYNEQFF

J: TRBJ1-1
D: NA
size: NA
V: TRBV5-8
DNA: TGTGCCAGCAGCCCGGGACACTTGAACACTGAAGCTTTCTTT
CDR3: CASSPGHLNTEAFF

J: TRBJ2-7
D: TRBD2
size: few
V: TRBV10-3
DNA: TGTGCCACTGGCAGGCGGGAGGGCTCCTACGAGCAGTACTTC
CDR3: CATGRREGSYEQYF

J: TRBJ1-1
D: TRBD1
size: NA
V: TRBV29-1
DNA: TGCAGCGCCTCAGGACAGGGAGGGACTGAAGCTTTCTTT
CDR3: CSASGQGGTEAFF

J: TRBJ2-7
D: NA
size: NA
V: TRBV5-4
DNA: TGTGCCAGCAGCTCATCTGGGACAACAAGATTCTCCGAGCAGTACTTC
CDR3: CASSSSGTTRFSEQYF

J: TRBJ1-3
D: NA
size: NA
V: TRBV4-1
DNA: TGCGCCAGCAGGGAGGGAGGGGGACGTTCTGGAAACACCATATATTTT
CDR3: CASREGGGRSGNTIYF

J: TRBJ2-2
D: NA
size: NA
V: TRBV28
DNA: TGTGCCAGCACCCCGGCGGGTCAGAACACCGGGGAGCTGTTTTTT
CDR3: CASTPAGQNTGELFF

J: TRBJ2-1
D: NA
size: NA
V: TRBV4-3
DNA: TGCGCCAGCAGCCAAGGGGGACGGGAGATTGATGAGCAGTTCTTC
CDR3: CASSQGGREIDEQFF

J: TRBJ1-5
D: TRBD1
size: NA
V: TRBV7-9
DNA: TGTGCCAGCAGCTTAACAGGGGGATTCAATCAGCCCCAGCATTTT
CDR3: CASSLTGGFNQPQHF

J: TRBJ2-3
D: NA
size: NA
V: TRBV2
DNA: TGTGCCAGCAGTGTGTTAGGGGGCACAGATACGCAGTATTTT
CDR3: CASSVLGGTDTQYF

J: TRBJ1-5
D: NA
size: NA
V: TRBV27
DNA: TGTGCCAGCAGTTTAATGGGGGCGCGCAATCAGCCCCAGCATTTT
CDR3: CASSLMGARNQPQHF

J: TRBJ2-7
D: TRBD1
size: NA
V: TRBV7-6
DNA: TGTGCCAGCAGGCCTTGGGACAGATCCTACGAGCAGTACTTC
CDR3: CASRPWDRSYEQYF

J: TRBJ2-3
D: NA
size: NA
V: TRBV11-1
DNA: TGTGCCAGCAGCTTGGAGGGGTATGGCGATACGCAGTATTTT
CDR3: CASSLEGYGDTQYF

J: TRBJ2-7
D: NA
size: few
V: TRBV6-5
DNA: TGTGCCAGCAGTTACGGCGGTATCTCCTACGAGCAGTACTTC
CDR3: CASSYGGISYEQYF

J: TRBJ2-5
D: TRBD1
size: NA
V: TRBV18
DNA: TGTGCCAGCTCACTACAGGGACAGCAAGAGACCCAGTACTTC
CDR3: CASSLQGQQETQYF

J: TRBJ2-3
D: NA
size: NA
V: TRBV15
DNA: TGTGCCACCAGCTCCCATAGCGGACCGAGCACAGATACGCAGTATTTT
CDR3: CATSSHSGPSTDTQYF

J: TRBJ1-5
D: TRBD1
size: NA
V: TRBV4-1
DNA: TGCGCCAGCAGCCAAGAGGCACAGGGGATCGAACAGCCCCAGCATTTT
CDR3: CASSQEAQGIEQPQHF

J: TRBJ2-2
D: TRBD1
size: NA
V: TRBV19
DNA: TGTGCCAGTAGTGTTGACAGGGCGGCCGGGGAGCTGTTTTTT
CDR3: CASSVDRAAGELFF